What follows are 9 T cell receptor beta chains derived from one specimen sequenced in a study of blood T cell repertoires in COVID-19. Here immunoSEQ multiplex PCR was the method, and the copy in TCRdb shows in-frame clones only, minus some. The data contain about 270,000 clones, over 75% of them singletons. The sequencing sample was made of PBMCs or T cells enriched from blood (not recorded which). These receptors all come from a woman younger than 30 who had recovered from COVID-19.

V is TRBV7-8 and J is TRBJ1-2; unclear D gene. This CDR3 is built from 13 residues. With 0 bases removed from V and 3 bases from J, the gap between germline ends came to 5 bases. Germline values: CDR1 SGHVS, CDR2 FQNEAQ. The CDR3 protein is CASSLARDYGYTF. The CDR3 DNA sequence: TGTGCCAGCAGCTTAGCGAGGGACTATGGCTACACCTTC.

The chain links TRBV12-3 or TRBV12-4 to TRBJ1-4; possibly TRBD1 for D (5 bases). The V and J ends lost 1 base and 13 bases respectively, with 10 bases between them. The CDR3 covers 12 residues. The CDR3 sequence: CASSLERGPLFF. CDR3 bases: TGTGCCAGCAGTTTAGAGCGGGGACCACTGTTTTTT.

V is TRBV14 and J is TRBJ2-2; 7 bases match TRBD1. V lost 4 bases to trimming and J lost 3 bases; unmatched junction nucleotides: 8. Germline V gene data show CDR1 as SGHDN and CDR2 as FVKESK. The CDR3 is 16 residues long. In nucleotides, the CDR3 is TGTGCCAGCAGCCGGTACAGGGGTTTGGACACCGGGGAGCTGTTTTTT. Amino acids: CASSRYRGLDTGELFF.

The rearrangement joins TRBV28 to TRBJ1-2, with D uncertain. Between the trimmed V and J ends, which lost 7 bases and 4 bases, there was a span of 13 bases. CDR1 is MDHEN, CDR2 SYDVKM, per germline. The CDR3 is made up of 13 amino acids. The CDR3 DNA is TGTGCCAGCAACCCAGTGATGTTCTATGGCTACACCTTC. It is translated as CASNPVMFYGYTF.

This chain joins TRBV4-2 and TRBJ2-1; the match to TRBD1 covers 7 bases. The germline V gene has CDR1 LGHNA and CDR2 YNFKEQ. V dropped 6 bases and J dropped 1; count of bases not matched to a gene: 6. CDR3 length: 15 amino acids. The CDR3 sequence is CASSLGQESYNEQFF. The CDR3, as DNA: TGTGCCAGCAGTCTAGGACAGGAGTCCTACAATGAGCAGTTCTTC.

The chain links TRBV6-5 to TRBJ1-1; weak D call: TRBD1 (5 bases). Germline CDR1 reads MNHEY; CDR2 reads SVGAGI. Trimming left V 7 bases short and J 4 bases short, with 19 bases between. This CDR3 comprises 15 residues. Here the CDR3 reads CASKLRAGRSTEAFF. The CDR3, as DNA: TGTGCCAGCAAGTTACGGGCAGGGCGGAGCACTGAAGCTTTCTTT.

This sequence joins TRBV11-2 and TRBJ1-1, with D maybe TRBD1 (5 bases). Germline V lookup: CDR1 SGHAT, CDR2 FQNNGV. Deletions cut 5 bases from V and 3 bases from J, with 22 bases between. There are 17 residues in the CDR3. CDR3 in DNA: TGTGCCAGCAGCCTCCAGGTTGGGACGGACTACGACACTGAAGCTTTCTTT. Protein sequence: CASSLQVGTDYDTEAFF.

The chain is built from TRBV5-1 and TRBJ1-1; TRBD1 agrees at 7 bases. This CDR3 is 15 amino acids long. In germline, CDR1 is SGHRS, CDR2 YFSETQ. The V segment lost 2 bases and the J segment 5 bases; nucleotides outside the gene matches: 9. CDR3 DNA: TGCGCCAGCAGCTTTACAGGGGTCGGGATAACTGAAGCTTTCTTT. The encoded protein is CASSFTGVGITEAFF.

The CDR3 DNA is TGTGCCAGCAGTCCTCCACTAGCTTACCTAGATACGCAGTATTTT. Amino acid sequence: CASSPPLAYLDTQYF. V is TRBV6-6 and J is TRBJ2-3; D is perhaps TRBD2 (6 bases). Germline CDR1 reads MNHNY; CDR2 reads SVGAGI (reference sequence). The CDR3 length is 15 residues. V lost 5 bases, J lost 5 bases, and 17 bases lay in between.